The T cell receptor (beta chain) described here comes from a study of blood T cell repertoires in COVID-19. Turning to the study itself: Some COVID-19 samples were acute and others convalescent; all came from the United States, Italy and Spain. From T cells, B-cell-depleted T cells, or PBMCs came the material, which was cDNA or gDNA.

Trimming cost V 2 bases and J 9 bases, with 18 bases left between them. CDR3 length equals 15 residues. In germline, CDR1 is SGHRS, CDR2 YFSETQ. As processed by the authors: Estimation of nucleated cell counts relied on the amplification of reference gene primers. The method was immunoSEQ multiplex PCR; TCRdb's version includes in-frame clones alone and lacks a portion of them. V and J calls and clone size come straight from that table; D and trimming were deduced from the DNA. The data show 120,000 to 150,000 clones, 60% to 80% seen once. This sequence originates from a man aged 50-60 years with active or convalescent COVID-19. The sample was peripheral blood. This sequence joins TRBV5-1 and TRBJ2-1; a weak D match, TRBD1 (7 bases). The CDR3 loop is CASSFRTGGGGEQFF. DNA for the CDR3: TGCGCCAGCAGCTTCCGGACAGGTGGAGGGGGTGAGCAGTTCTTC.